Below, one T cell receptor beta chain is given with its context. The target of this receptor is not known. Base quality data are lacking; no much larger clone is found one base away. The sample originates from a study of CD8+ T cells in alopecia areata (dated by TCRdb to the late 2010s). For the wider study: The treated patients took part in an open-label pilot trial in which moderate-to-severe alopecia areata was treated with oral tofacitinib at 5 to 10 mg twice daily. Tofacitinib was administered for 6 to 18 months, and 6 months of follow-up off drug were then conducted to assess delayed response and recurrence. In treated patients, disease severity was measured using the SALT score, which gives the percentage of scalp surface area affected. In both human patients and the C3H/HeJ mouse model, the study applied high-throughput TCRbeta sequencing to look at T cell clonal expansion in alopecia areata. Human TCRbeta sequencing covered scalp tissue and sorted CD4+ and CD8+ peripheral blood T cells from patchy and totalis/universalis alopecia areata patients and healthy controls. Patients on tofacitinib were biopsied at baseline and after 4 and 24 weeks of treatment, and several of the patients also had a later scalp biopsy. Scalp clonality was compared across normal scalp (n=4), patchy alopecia areata scalp (n=8), and alopecia totalis/universalis scalp (n=8). RNA came from the PAXgene miRNA kit for fixed scalp, the miRNeasy kit for PBMCs, and the RNeasy kit for mouse skin. immunoSEQ multiplex PCR using 35 Vbeta forward primers and 13 Jbeta reverse primers was used to amplify TCRbeta CDR3 regions. The research as a whole found: Because the treated cohort was small and had just a single nonresponder, larger studies are needed to establish links between baseline CD8+ expansion and response. During tofacitinib treatment, many expanded lesional clones remained in scalp and blood, and this persistence may partly explain relapse after treatment is stopped. TCR sequences shared between patients were less clear than in mice, possibly partly because of HLA diversity in the patient population. Tofacitinib significantly decreased scalp clonality and the number of expanded CD8+ clones among the top 100 scalp clones. Compared with normal scalp, lesional scalp, particularly in alopecia totalis/universalis, had higher clonality and more expanded CD8+ clones, which suggests antigenic drive. Resident alphabeta T cells in normal human skin are also sequenced, complicating scalp TCR repertoire analysis, unlike mouse skin dominated by gammadelta T cells.

CDR1 is given as MNHEY and CDR2 as SVGAGI, both from the germline V gene. Inclusive of the bounding cysteine and phenylalanine, the CDR3 is 14 residues long. CDR3 DNA only is kept here, 42 bases in frame from base 1. V ends up 6 bases short and J 6 bases short, with an unmatched junction base count of 10. Per the publication, the time point label means: around 28 days on oral tofacitinib. The label giving this sample's treatment or condition can be read as: oral pan-JAK inhibitor, 5-10 mg twice daily. From alopecia areata patients, peripheral blood was collected along with lesional scalp punch biopsies. PBMCs were isolated by density centrifugation and stained for CD3, CD4 and CD8, and CD4+ and CD8+ T cells were sorted on a FACSAria. Library creation used the immunoSEQ multiplex PCR assay. RNA was extracted from all samples and reverse transcribed into cDNA, which served as template for TCR sequencing. SuperScript III was used to make first-strand cDNA, primed with a 2:1 mix of oligo-dT and random hexamers. A synthetic immune receptor repertoire was used to measure amplification bias, and any remaining bias was corrected computationally. In the authors' own workflow: Raw reads were preprocessed to remove errors, and CDR3 was defined by IMGT conventions from the conserved cysteine to phenylalanine. Clonality was computed by normalizing Shannon entropy by log2 of the number of productive unique TCRs and subtracting the result from 1. CD4 or CD8 identity of scalp clones was inferred by cross-referencing scalp TCRbeta sequences with sorted blood CD4 and CD8 repertoires. In TCRdb, the immuneACCESS table is reduced to in-frame sequences with V and J assigned. These tables do not hold every clone; where another copy was compared, an unresolved V gene accounts for under half, and the others remain unexplained. The V and J calls and the clone size are those of that table, but D and trimming were determined from the DNA. The sample table lists 100,000 to 150,000 clones, 61% of them with a count of one. Approximately 5.1% of the sample goes to the ten largest clones.

The material sequenced was CD4+ T cells sorted from blood, taken at week 4, from a patient treated with tofacitinib. The sequence was obtained from a human donor with alopecia areata. This chain is built from TRBV6-5 and TRBJ1-2; TRBD1 agrees with 7 junctional bases. The sequenced DNA: TGTGCCAGCAGCCAGGACAGGCGACTTCATGGCTACACCTTC. Its coded protein is CASSQDRRLHGYTF.